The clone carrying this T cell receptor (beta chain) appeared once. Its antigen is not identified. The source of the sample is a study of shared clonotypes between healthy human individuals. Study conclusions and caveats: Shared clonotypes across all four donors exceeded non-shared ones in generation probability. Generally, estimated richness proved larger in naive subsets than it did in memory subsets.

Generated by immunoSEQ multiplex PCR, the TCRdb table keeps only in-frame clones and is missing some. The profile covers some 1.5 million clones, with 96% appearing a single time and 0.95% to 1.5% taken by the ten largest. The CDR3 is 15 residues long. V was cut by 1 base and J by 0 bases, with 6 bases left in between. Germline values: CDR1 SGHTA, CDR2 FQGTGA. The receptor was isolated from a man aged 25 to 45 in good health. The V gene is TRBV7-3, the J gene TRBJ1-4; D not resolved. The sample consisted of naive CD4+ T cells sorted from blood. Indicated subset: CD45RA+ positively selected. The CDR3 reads CASSLIQATNEKLFF. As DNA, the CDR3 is TGTGCCAGCAGCTTAATCCAGGCAACTAATGAAAAACTGTTTTTT.